The 26 T cell receptor beta chains below come from one sample, sequenced in a study of tissue T cells after allogeneic stem cell transplantation. The repertoire was sequenced with immunoSEQ multiplex PCR; TCRdb's copy has only in-frame clones and lacks some. The data show around 6,000 clones, over 45% seen once. Described time point: mouse harvest day 14 after allogeneic transplant. Tail vein injection delivered 10^7 T-cell-depleted bone marrow cells and 10^6 splenic CD5+ T cells. Sequencing was performed on gut tissue. The receptors were sampled from a female BALB/c mouse given C57BL/6 T cells with graft-versus-host disease after an allogeneic hematopoietic cell transplant.

In the case of this clone: Gene names and germline refer to mouse. The read terminates 1 residue before the CDR3 end, so the remaining end is supplied by the germline J gene. The rearrangement joins TRBV26 to TRBJ1-3; no reliable D call. Per germline, CDR1 KGHPV and CDR2 FQNQEV (reference sequence). With 1 base removed from V and 0 bases from J, the gap between germline ends came to 7 bases. This CDR3 is 15 amino acids long. The part of the CDR3 DNA that was read is TGTGCCAGCAGTCTGTATGCAGGTTCTGGAAATACGCTCTAT. Protein: CASSLYAGSGNTLY. In full, the CDR3 reads CASSLYAGSGNTLYF.

In the case of this clone: Gene names and germline refer to mouse. The read ends 1 residue shy of where the CDR3 ends; the end is completed using the germline J gene. The chain links TRBV26 to TRBJ1-2; D unclear. V was clipped by 2 bases and J by 0 bases, with 7 bases between them. This CDR3 is built from 14 residues. Germline lookup yields CDR1 KGHPV and CDR2 FQNQEV (reference sequence). The covered CDR3 bases are TGTGCCAGCAGTCTGACAGCTGCAAACTCCGACTACACC. Amino acid sequence: CASSLTAANSDYT. The CDR3 reads in full as CASSLTAANSDYTF.

A note on this clone: Gene and germline names: mouse. The read halts 1 residue ahead of the CDR3 end, with the missing end drawn from the germline J gene. The chain recombines TRBV29 with TRBJ2-5; D gene unclear. This CDR3 region has 15 residues. Germline CDR1 MSHET, CDR2 SYDVDS. The V end lost 2 bases, the J end lost 2 bases, and 11 bases lay between the germline ends. CDR3 sequence: CASSLRADGQDTQYF. Partial CDR3 DNA: TGTGCTAGCAGTTTACGGGCAGACGGCCAAGACACCCAGTAC.

In regard to this clone: Here the gene names and germline are mouse. The read gets to within 1 residue of the CDR3 end, and the germline J gene fills in the rest. V gene TRBV24 combines with J gene TRBJ2-4; D remains ambiguous. This CDR3 is built from 15 residues. Per germline, CDR1 KGHTA and CDR2 FRNEEI. The V end was cut by 0 bases, the J end by 1 base, with 8 bases between. The CDR3 loop reads CASSLYIACQNTLYF. The DNA read from the CDR3 is TGTGCCAGCAGTCTGTATATAGCCTGTCAAAACACCTTGTAC.

Turning to this clone: All gene names here are mouse names. Sequencing ends 1 residue short of the CDR3 end; the germline J gene provides the rest. The rearrangement links TRBV3 to TRBJ2-2; D is tentatively TRBD1 or TRBD2 (5 bases each). CDR1 and CDR2 from the germline V gene are SNHLY and FYNGKV (reference sequence). There are 14 residues in the CDR3. The V gene lost 1 base and the J gene lost 2 bases, with 5 bases spanning the gap. The CDR3 DNA, read in part, is TGTGCCAGCAGCTTAGGGGGGAACACCGGGCAGCTCTAC. The encoded protein is CASSLGGNTGQLY. The full CDR3 is CASSLGGNTGQLYF.

Regarding this clone: Any gene name here is a mouse gene name. The CDR3 end is not reached by the read, which stops 1 residue before it; the germline J gene fills it in. V gene TRBV26 combines with J gene TRBJ1-4; the D gene is possibly TRBD1 (5 bases). V was cut by 5 bases and J by 2 bases, with 9 bases left in between. CDR1 and CDR2 from the germline V gene are KGHPV and FQNQEV (reference sequence). CDR3 length equals 14 residues. Here the CDR3 reads CASSTGASNERLFF. CDR3 DNA (partial): TGTGCCAGCAGTACCGGGGCATCCAACGAAAGATTATTT.

Remarks on this clone: These gene names are mouse names. The read terminates 1 residue before the CDR3 end, so the remaining end is supplied by the germline J gene. The rearrangement links TRBV5 to TRBJ1-1; D is uncertain. This CDR3 contains 13 residues. V was clipped by 0 bases and J by 0 bases, with 2 bases between them. CDR1 and CDR2 from the germline V gene are LGHNA and YNLKQL (reference sequence). CDR3 amino acids: CASSQEENTEVFF. The sequenced part of the CDR3 DNA is TGTGCCAGCAGCCAAGAAGAGAACACAGAAGTCTTC.

Note on this clone: Germline and genes here are mouse. The CDR3 is cut off 1 residue early in the read; its end comes from the germline J gene. This chain uses TRBV20 with TRBJ2-4; 8 bases agree with TRBD1. The CDR3 totals 14 residues. J lost 7 bases, V lost 0 bases, and 6 bases had no gene match. The germline V gene encodes CDR1 GFQATS and CDR2 STVNSAI. CDR3: CGARDQGARDTLYF. The sequenced part of the CDR3 DNA is TGTGGTGCTAGGGATCAGGGGGCGCGGGACACCTTGTAC.

Notes on this clone: The listed genes are named as in mouse. The read ends 1 residue before the CDR3 terminus; that terminus is restored from the germline J gene. The chain employs TRBV19 and TRBJ2-1; 9 bases map to TRBD1. CDR1 and CDR2 (germline): FNHDT, SITEND (reference sequence). V gave up 3 bases and J gave up 4 bases; unmatched junction bases: 2. The CDR3 has 14 amino acids. The part of the CDR3 DNA that was read is TGTGCCAGCAGTACGGGACAGGGATATGCTGAGCAGTTC. Encoded protein: CASSTGQGYAEQF. The entire CDR3 is CASSTGQGYAEQFF. Filled out from reference TRBV19 and TRBJ2-1, the complete variable domain reads GGIITQTPKFLIGQEGQKLTLKCQQNFNHDTMYWYRQDSGKGLRLIYYSITENDLQKGDLSEGYDASREKKSSFSLTVTSAQKNEMAVFLCASSTGQGYAEQFFGPGTRLTVL.

With respect to this clone: Gene names follow the mouse nomenclature. Sequencing ends 1 residue short of the CDR3 end; the germline J gene provides the rest. The genes are TRBV26 and TRBJ1-6; unclear D gene. TRBJ1-6 is an ORF, and what it does is uncertain. Trimming left V 2 bases short and J 3 bases short, with 5 bases between. The germline gives CDR1 KGHPV, CDR2 FQNQEV (reference sequence). The CDR3 length is 14 residues. The CDR3 is CASSLDNYNSPLYF. The covered CDR3 bases are TGTGCCAGCAGTCTGGACAACTATAATTCGCCCCTCTAC.

A note on this clone: The gene names given are mouse names. The read falls 1 residue short of the CDR3 end, and the missing part is taken from the germline J gene. This sample includes further DNA sequences coding for the same CDR3. The gene calls are TRBV26 and TRBJ2-2; D unclear. The CDR3 loop spans 14 amino acids. Germline assignment: CDR1 KGHPV and CDR2 FQNQEV (reference sequence). V was shortened by 3 bases and J by 0 bases, with 5 bases between the two germline ends. The part of the CDR3 DNA that was read is TGTGCCAGCAGTCTTGATTCAAACACCGGGCAGCTCTAC. Translated, it gives CASSLDSNTGQLY. The entire CDR3 sequence reads CASSLDSNTGQLYF.

The sample holds a few counts of this clone. Any gene name here is a mouse gene name. The observed sequence ends 1 residue before the CDR3 terminus, with the missing tail filled in from the germline J gene. In the same sample, other DNA sequences code for this CDR3. This sequence joins TRBV20 and TRBJ2-7; D ambiguous. Germline V gives CDR1 GFQATS, CDR2 STVNSAI. The CDR3 has 11 residues. Trimming left V 1 base short and J 4 bases short, with 5 bases between. CDR3 residues: CGARGGYEQYF. Partial CDR3 DNA: TGTGGTGCTAGGGGGGGTTATGAACAGTAC.

With respect to this clone: Gene names and germline refer to mouse. The read ends 1 residue shy of where the CDR3 ends; the end is completed using the germline J gene. The V gene is TRBV12-2, the J gene TRBJ1-4; TRBD1 matches 7 bases. The CDR3 has 15 amino acids. After removal of 3 bases from V and 0 bases from J, the junction contained 3 bases not matched to a gene. The germline CDR1 and CDR2 sequences are SGHLS and HYDKME. CDR3 DNA, as far as it was read: TGTGCCAGCTCTTCCGGGACAGTTTCCAACGAAAGATTATTT. Translating it yields CASSSGTVSNERLF. The full CDR3 reads CASSSGTVSNERLFF.

This clone is medium-sized by share. Gene labels here are mouse ones. The DNA ends 1 residue before the CDR3 does, and the rest of the CDR3 is filled in from the germline J gene. The chain is built from TRBV23 and TRBJ2-7. Germline V gives CDR1 KGHTA, CDR2 FQNQQP. This CDR3 is built from 14 residues. The CDR3: CSSSQDVSSYEQYF. The sequenced CDR3 bases are TGCTCCAGCAGTCAAGACGTGAGCTCCTATGAACAGTAC.

Concerning this clone itself: The genes and germline here are from mouse. The CDR3 is cut off 1 residue early in the read; its end comes from the germline J gene. The gene calls are TRBV26 and TRBJ1-1; D is uncertain. The V and J ends lost 0 bases and 0 bases respectively, with 5 bases between them. Germline V lookup: CDR1 KGHPV, CDR2 FQNQEV (reference sequence). This CDR3 has 14 amino acids. CDR3 region: CASSLSTANTEVFF. Incomplete CDR3 DNA: TGTGCCAGCAGTCTGTCTACGGCAAACACAGAAGTCTTC.

By sample share, this clone is medium-sized (0.01 to 0.1%). Each gene name is a mouse one. CDR3 residues: CASSLKGPSNTGQLYF. The CDR3 bases that were read are TGTGCTAGCAGTTTGAAGGGCCCTTCAAACACCGGGCAGCTCTAC. This chain connects TRBV29 to TRBJ2-2; no firm D call. Sequencing ends 1 residue short of the CDR3 end; the germline J gene provides the rest. The CDR3 spans 16 residues. The germline V and J ends were trimmed by 3 bases and 0 bases, with 11 bases remaining between them. Germline assignment: CDR1 MSHET and CDR2 SYDVDS.

There are a few counts of this clone. Mouse gene names apply. The read terminates 1 residue before the CDR3 end, so the remaining end is supplied by the germline J gene. The V and J genes are TRBV26 and TRBJ2-4; 9 bases agree with TRBD1. J gave up 5 bases and V 2 bases, and 2 bases lay outside the gene matches. Germline CDR1 is KGHPV and CDR2 is FQNQEV (reference sequence). The CDR3 consists of 14 residues. The DNA read from the CDR3 is TGTGCCAGCAGTCTGACAGGGGGCGGAAACACCTTGTAC. Its translation: CASSLTGGGNTLY. The whole CDR3 protein is CASSLTGGGNTLYF.

Worth noting for this clone: Gene labels here are mouse ones. This chain's CDR3 is CASRGQDAEQFF. The part of the CDR3 DNA that was read is TGTGCCAGCAGGGGACAGGATGCTGAGCAGTTC. The rearrangement joins TRBV26 to TRBJ2-1; 8 bases align to TRBD1. Sequencing ends 1 residue short of the CDR3 end; the germline J gene provides the rest. V was clipped by 6 bases and J by 5 bases; unmatched bases: 0. CDR3 length: 12 residues. Germline V CDR1 and CDR2: KGHPV, FQNQEV (reference sequence).

Notes on this clone: The genes are named according to mouse. The read ends 1 residue before the CDR3 terminus; that terminus is restored from the germline J gene. The J gene is TRBJ2-3, the V gene TRBV26; D ambiguous. V lost 5 bases to trimming and J lost 0 bases, with 9 bases between them. Germline lookup yields CDR1 KGHPV and CDR2 FQNQEV (reference sequence). CDR3 length: 14 residues. Partial CDR3 DNA: TGTGCCAGCAGTGAGACATCTAGTGCAGAAACGCTGTAT. Residues: CASSETSSAETLY. The whole CDR3 reads CASSETSSAETLYF. The full variable domain, in which reference TRBV26 and TRBJ2-3 provide the parts outside the CDR3, is NSKVIQTPRYLVKGQGQKAKMRCIPEKGHPVVFWYQQNKNNEFKFLINFQNQEVLQQIDMTEKRFSAECPSNSPCSLEIQSSEAGDSALYLCASSETSSAETLYFGSGTRLTVL.

There are a few counts of this clone. Germline and genes: mouse. The CDR3 extends 1 residue past the end of the read, so its final part is completed from the germline J gene. This chain uses TRBV26 with TRBJ1-4; the D is unclear. The CDR3 has 14 residues. Per germline, CDR1 KGHPV and CDR2 FQNQEV (reference sequence). V shed 4 bases and J shed 0 bases, with 6 bases lying between them. The CDR3 reads CASSPAISNERLFF. CDR3 DNA (partial): TGTGCCAGCAGTCCCGCAATTTCCAACGAAAGATTATTT.

Turning to this clone: Mouse names are used for the genes. The read is 1 residue too short to cover the CDR3 end, so that end is filled in from the germline J gene. The gene calls are TRBV5 and TRBJ1-2; no reliable D call. This CDR3 comprises 14 residues. Trimming cost V 2 bases and J 0 bases, with 7 bases left between them. The germline V gene encodes CDR1 LGHNA and CDR2 YNLKQL (reference sequence). CDR3 DNA, as far as it was read: TGTGCCAGCAGCCAACCAGGAACAAACTCCGACTACACC. This translates into CASSQPGTNSDYT. The CDR3 reads in full as CASSQPGTNSDYTF.

In regard to this clone: A junction end diverges from the germline sequence, so it may reflect a read error. Gene names and germline refer to mouse. Coverage ceases 1 residue before the CDR3 finishes, and the germline J gene fills in the end. The chain uses TRBV13-2 and TRBJ2-7; possible D gene TRBD1, 5 bases. Germline assignment: CDR1 NNHNN and CDR2 SYGAGS (reference sequence). The CDR3 runs to 14 residues. The CDR3 bases that were read are TGTGCCAGCAGTGATGCAGACAGCTCCTATGAACAGTAC. It specifies CASSDADSSYEQY. The CDR3 as a whole reads CASSDADSSYEQYF.

About this clone: The genes and germline here are from mouse. The CDR3 end is not reached by the read, which stops 1 residue before it; the germline J gene fills it in. The chain combines TRBV2 with TRBJ2-4; D is unresolved. This CDR3 contains 12 residues. V was shortened by 2 bases and J by 4 bases, with 4 bases between the two germline ends. Germline V gene sequence: CDR1 LGHNA, CDR2 YSYQKL. This chain's CDR3 is CASSQTENTLYF. The part of the CDR3 DNA that was read is TGTGCCAGCAGCCAAACTGAAAACACCTTGTAC.

With regard to this clone: Any gene name here is a mouse gene name. CDR3 region: CASSQQGAGNTLYF. The CDR3 DNA, read in part, is TGTGCCAGCAGCCAACAGGGGGCTGGAAATACGCTCTAT. The rearrangement uses TRBV5 and TRBJ1-3, with 7 bases that match TRBD1. The sequenced fragment ends 1 residue before the CDR3 boundary, so the rest is inferred from the germline J gene. The V and J ends lost 2 bases and 2 bases, in that order; junction bases with no gene match: 0. The germline CDR1 and CDR2 sequences are LGHNA and YNLKQL (reference sequence). This CDR3 has 14 residues.

This clone ranks as medium-sized. Each gene name is a mouse one. The observed sequence ends 1 residue before the CDR3 terminus, with the missing tail filled in from the germline J gene. The chain has TRBV13-2 and TRBJ1-3, with a weak D call TRBD1 (5 bases). Trimming left V 2 bases short and J 0 bases short, with 9 bases between. CDR1 NNHNN and CDR2 SYGAGS come from the germline V gene (reference sequence). CDR3 size: 15 residues. The CDR3 here is CASGERTLSGNTLYF. The CDR3 DNA, read in part, is TGTGCCAGCGGTGAGAGGACACTTTCTGGAAATACGCTCTAT.

Concerning this clone: Gene names follow the mouse nomenclature. The CDR3 goes on 1 residue after the read ends, and that part is filled in from the germline J gene. The chain joins TRBV12-2 to TRBJ2-3; 10 nucleotides match TRBD2. The junction had 3 bases not matched to a gene; V was cut back by 1 base and J by 3 bases. CDR3 length: 15 amino acids. From germline, CDR1 is SGHLS and CDR2 HYDKME. The DNA read from the CDR3 is TGTGCCAGCTCTCTGACTGGGGGGAGAGCAGAAACGCTGTAT. Its translation: CASSLTGGRAETLY. The CDR3, in full, reads CASSLTGGRAETLYF. Together with reference TRBV12-2 and TRBJ2-3, the CDR3 gives the full variable domain: NSGVVQSPRYIIKGKGERSILKCIPISGHLSVAWYQQTQGQELKFFIQHYDKMERDKGNLPSRFSVQQFDDYHSEMNMSALELEDSAVYFCASSLTGGRAETLYFGSGTRLTVL.